This T cell receptor (beta chain) is drawn from a study of T-cell reconstitution after alpha-beta-depleted transplantation in children. For TCRbeta, the library was prepared with unique molecular identifiers. TCRdb independently ran MiXCR on the PCR reads; one entry per CDR3 protein. The sample carries 360,000 or so distinct CDR3 sequences, around 21% recorded once. Germline CDR1 is MGHDK and CDR2 is SYGVNS. The CDR3 has 14 residues. Trimming cost V 3 bases and J 2 bases, with 9 bases left between them. This clonotype was sampled from a human donor who donated a stem cell graft to a child with acute myeloid leukemia. The rearrangement links TRBV25-1 to TRBJ2-3, with D uncertain. The material sequenced was PBMCs from the stem cell graft donor, taken from the stem cell graft. The CDR3 DNA reads as TGTGCCAGCAGTGATGACGGAAACACAGATACGCAGTATTTT. Translating gives CASSDDGNTDTQYF. Full variable domain (rest looked up from reference TRBV25-1 and TRBJ2-3): EADIYQTPRYLVIGTGKKITLECSQTMGHDKMYWYQQDPGMELHLIHYSYGVNSTEKGDLSSESTVSRIRTEHFPLTLESARPSHTSQYLCASSDDGNTDTQYFGPGTRLTVL.